This T cell receptor beta chain comes out of a study of blood T cells in healthy people across ages (dated by TCRdb to between 2015 and 2016). In terms of the full investigation: In model experiments, template switching captured roughly one uniquely barcoded TCR beta cDNA molecule for every two T cells. Age-related changes in TCR beta repertoire diversity were measured in the study by deep sequencing normalized with unique cDNA molecular identifiers. Donors were grouped into four age groups: young (average 16 years), middle-aged (roughly 37), aged (around 56) and long-lived (approximately 75). To avoid experimental bias, donors of different ages were distributed randomly across sequencing lanes. For two donors (one aged 18 to 30 and one aged 80 or older), the study analyzed two additional independent replicas of 1 million unique cDNA reads from the same blood draw. The investigation overall reported the following: Observed TCR beta diversity correlated strongly with the percentage of naive T cells measured by flow cytometry. Estimates of total diversity based on one million sequenced T cells were considered lower bounds and underestimates. Observed TCR beta diversity per million T cells fell roughly linearly with age, and a significant reduction was already apparent by age roughly 41. Because profiling used bulk unsorted PBMCs, naive and antigen-experienced compartments could not be compared conclusively. The long-lived group showed more naive CD4+ T cells, fewer expanded clones and increased TCR diversity than the aged group, suggesting age selection. The CMV infection status of donors was not known, potentially confounding age-related changes in expanded clonotypes.

A word on this clonotype: The antigen it binds to is not known. Per-base quality was not reported, and no clone a single base away is much larger than it.

Libraries were built with 5' RACE. This sample was sequenced with an Illumina HiSeq 2500. The second PCR ran for about 6 to 11 cycles and used a J-beta primer mix along with a sample-barcoded 5' primer. A unique molecular identifier was introduced onto each TCR beta cDNA molecule by a template-switch 5' adaptor carrying 12 random nucleotides. At least 2.5 million CDR3-containing paired-end reads were obtained from each sample. The Mint cDNA synthesis kit, primed by a TRBC-specific oligonucleotide, was used to synthesize first-strand cDNA from all RNA. Following uracil-DNA glycosylase treatment, all cDNA underwent a first 18-cycle PCR with the universal primers M1SS and BC2_uni_R. As for the original processing: Normalization of each sample was performed by random selection of 1 million high-quality reads, each carrying a distinct molecular identifier. Instead of being binned into consensus sequences, reads that shared molecular identifiers were thrown out. MiTCR, run with a Q25 quality threshold and the strictest error-elimination algorithm, handled CDR3 identification, clonotype clustering and error correction. A nonparametric unseen species model using Euler transformation provided a lower-bound estimate of total TCR beta diversity. TCRdb passed the public sequencing reads through fastp at Q25 and MiXCR, retaining productive beta sequences. Under each unique CDR3 protein, matching rows form one entry showing the most common genes and DNA. TCRdb's processing, not the study's, gives the V and J calls here. For this sample there are about 1.8 million distinct CDR3 sequences; roughly 52% appear just once. 2% to 2.5% of the sample is in the top ten clones.

Donors were under 40 systemically healthy Caucasian individuals from Russia aged roughly 6 to 100 years. Approximately 10 milliliters of peripheral blood were collected from each donor into EDTA-treated Vacutainer tubes. PBMCs were isolated by Ficoll-Paque density-gradient centrifugation, with at least 6 million obtained per sample. Total RNA, at least 5 micrograms per sample, was extracted from PBMCs with Trizol reagent. The percentages of naive CD45RAhigh/CD27high T cells were determined by flow cytometry on a PBMC aliquot from every donor. The germline V gene specifies MNHEY as CDR1 and SVGAGI as CDR2. Reading from cysteine to phenylalanine, the CDR3 counts 15 amino acids. Just the 45-base CDR3 DNA is kept, in frame starting at base 1. Deletion took 8 bases off V and 4 bases off J, with a span of 18 bases between the germline ends.

The receptor was isolated from a woman aged 35 to 49 in good health. The sequenced sample was blood. This chain is built from TRBV6-5 and TRBJ1-5; a weak D assignment points to TRBD1 (6 bases agree). The nucleotide sequence is TGTGCCAGCCAGTGGGGGAGGGGGACGAATCAGCCCCAGCATTTT. Protein translation: CASQWGRGTNQPQHF.